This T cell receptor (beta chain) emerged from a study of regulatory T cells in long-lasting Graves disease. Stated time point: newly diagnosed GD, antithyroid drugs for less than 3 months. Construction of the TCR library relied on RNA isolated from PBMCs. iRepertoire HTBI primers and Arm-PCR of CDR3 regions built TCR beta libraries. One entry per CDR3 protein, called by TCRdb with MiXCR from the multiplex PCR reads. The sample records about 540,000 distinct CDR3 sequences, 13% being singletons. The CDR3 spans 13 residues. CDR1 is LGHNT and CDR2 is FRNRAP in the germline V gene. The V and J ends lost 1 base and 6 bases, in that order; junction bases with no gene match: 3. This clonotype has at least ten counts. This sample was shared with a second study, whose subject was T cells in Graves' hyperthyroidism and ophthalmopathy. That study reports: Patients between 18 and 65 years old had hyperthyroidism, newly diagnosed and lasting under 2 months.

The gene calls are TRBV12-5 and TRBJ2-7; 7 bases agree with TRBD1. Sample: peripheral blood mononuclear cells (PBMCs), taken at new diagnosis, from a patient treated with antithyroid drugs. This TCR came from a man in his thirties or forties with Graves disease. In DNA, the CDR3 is TGTGCTAGTGGTTTGGCGAGGGGGCGCGAGCAGTACTTC. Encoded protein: CASGLARGREQYF.